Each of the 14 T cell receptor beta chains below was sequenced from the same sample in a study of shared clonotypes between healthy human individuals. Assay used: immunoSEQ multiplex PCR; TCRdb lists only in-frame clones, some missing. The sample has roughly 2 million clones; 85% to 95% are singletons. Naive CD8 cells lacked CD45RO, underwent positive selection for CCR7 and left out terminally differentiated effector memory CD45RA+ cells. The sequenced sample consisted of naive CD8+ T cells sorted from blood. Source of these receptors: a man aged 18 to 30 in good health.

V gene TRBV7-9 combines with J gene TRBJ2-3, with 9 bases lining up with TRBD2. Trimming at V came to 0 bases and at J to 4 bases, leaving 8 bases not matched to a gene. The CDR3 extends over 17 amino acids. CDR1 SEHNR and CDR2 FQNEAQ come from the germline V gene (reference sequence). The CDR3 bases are TGTGCCAGCAGCTTAGCGCTCGGGGGACTAGCATCAGATACGCAGTATTTT. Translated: CASSLALGGLASDTQYF.

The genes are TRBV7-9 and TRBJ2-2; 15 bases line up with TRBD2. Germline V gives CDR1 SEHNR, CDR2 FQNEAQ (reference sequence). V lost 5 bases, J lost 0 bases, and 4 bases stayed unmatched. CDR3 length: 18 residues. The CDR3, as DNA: TGTGCCAGCAGCGCGGGACTAGCGGGGGGAGCGAACACCGGGGAGCTGTTTTTT. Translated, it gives CASSAGLAGGANTGELFF.

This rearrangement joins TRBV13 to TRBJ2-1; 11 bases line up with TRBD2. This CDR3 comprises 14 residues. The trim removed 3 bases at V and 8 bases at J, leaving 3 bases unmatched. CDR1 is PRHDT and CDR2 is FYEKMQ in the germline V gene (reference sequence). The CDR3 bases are TGTGCCAGCAGCTTGACTAGCGGGAATGATGAGCAGTTCTTC. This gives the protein CASSLTSGNDEQFF.

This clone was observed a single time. CDR3 bases: TGTGCCAGCAGCCCGGACTTCTCCTACGAGCAGTACTTC. This gives the protein CASSPDFSYEQYF. The J gene is TRBJ2-7, the V gene TRBV5-5; TRBD2 might be the D (5 bases). Germline CDR1 is SGHKS and CDR2 is YYEKEE (reference sequence). V lost 4 bases and J lost 0, with 8 bases in between. The CDR3 length is 13 residues.

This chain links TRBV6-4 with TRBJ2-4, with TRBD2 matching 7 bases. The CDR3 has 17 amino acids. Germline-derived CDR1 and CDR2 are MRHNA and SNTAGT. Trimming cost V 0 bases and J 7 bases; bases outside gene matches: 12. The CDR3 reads CASSDSGGEGLNNIQYF. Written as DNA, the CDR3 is TGTGCCAGCAGTGACTCTGGCGGGGAGGGGTTAAATAACATTCAGTACTTC.

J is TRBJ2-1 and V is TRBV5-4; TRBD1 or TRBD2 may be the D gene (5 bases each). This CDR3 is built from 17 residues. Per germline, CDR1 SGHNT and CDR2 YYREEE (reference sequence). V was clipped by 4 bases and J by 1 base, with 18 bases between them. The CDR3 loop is CASSLGDLQISYNEQFF. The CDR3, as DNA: TGTGCCAGCAGCCTGGGGGACCTCCAGATATCCTACAATGAGCAGTTCTTC. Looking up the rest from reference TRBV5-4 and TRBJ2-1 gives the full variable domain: ETGVTQSPTHLIKTRGQQVTLRCSSQSGHNTVSWYQQALGQGPQFIFQYYREEENGRGNFPPRFSGLQFPNYSSELNVNALELDDSALYLCASSLGDLQISYNEQFFGPGTRLTVL.

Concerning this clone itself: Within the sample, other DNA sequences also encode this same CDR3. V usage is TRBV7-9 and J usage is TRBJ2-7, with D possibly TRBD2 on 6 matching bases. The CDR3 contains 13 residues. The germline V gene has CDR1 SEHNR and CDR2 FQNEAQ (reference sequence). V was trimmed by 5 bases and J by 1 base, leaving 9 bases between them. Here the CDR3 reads CASSPGTSYEQYF. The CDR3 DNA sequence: TGTGCCAGCAGCCCCGGGACTTCCTACGAGCAGTACTTC.

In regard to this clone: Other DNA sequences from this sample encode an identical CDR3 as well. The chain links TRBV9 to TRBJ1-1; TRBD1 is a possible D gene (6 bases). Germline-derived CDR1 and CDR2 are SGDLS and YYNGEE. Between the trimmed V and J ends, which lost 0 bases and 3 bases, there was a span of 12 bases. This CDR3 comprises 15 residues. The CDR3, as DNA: TGTGCCAGCAGCGTAGTAGGGGGGCAGGACACTGAAGCTTTCTTT. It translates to CASSVVGGQDTEAFF.

In DNA form, the CDR3 reads TGTGCCTTATGGGTGGGCAATGAGCAGTTCTTC. Protein sequence: CALWVGNEQFF. J is TRBJ2-1 and V is TRBV2, with no clear D. Germline V lookup: CDR1 SNHLY, CDR2 FYNNEI. The CDR3 totals 11 residues. Between the trimmed V and J ends, which lost 11 bases and 6 bases, there was a span of 11 bases.

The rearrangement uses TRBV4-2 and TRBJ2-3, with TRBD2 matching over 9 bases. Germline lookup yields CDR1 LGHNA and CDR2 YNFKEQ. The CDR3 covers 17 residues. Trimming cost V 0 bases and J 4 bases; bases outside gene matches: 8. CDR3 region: CASSQEEGSGSSDTQYF. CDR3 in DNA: TGTGCCAGCAGCCAAGAAGAAGGTAGCGGGAGTTCAGATACGCAGTATTTT.

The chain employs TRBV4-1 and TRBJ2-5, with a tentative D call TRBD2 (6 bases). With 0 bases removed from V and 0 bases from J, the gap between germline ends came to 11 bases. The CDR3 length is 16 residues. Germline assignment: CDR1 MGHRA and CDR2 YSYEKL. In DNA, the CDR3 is TGCGCCAGCAGCCAAGAGCGGGACTCGTACCAAGAGACCCAGTACTTC. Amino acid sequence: CASSQERDSYQETQYF.

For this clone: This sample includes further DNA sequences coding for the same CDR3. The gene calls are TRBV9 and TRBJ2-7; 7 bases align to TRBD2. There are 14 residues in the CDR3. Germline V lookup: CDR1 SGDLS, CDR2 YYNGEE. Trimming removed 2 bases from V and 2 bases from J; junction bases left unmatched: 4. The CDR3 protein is CASSVGGNTYEQYF. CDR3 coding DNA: TGTGCCAGCAGCGTGGGAGGGAACACCTACGAGCAGTACTTC.

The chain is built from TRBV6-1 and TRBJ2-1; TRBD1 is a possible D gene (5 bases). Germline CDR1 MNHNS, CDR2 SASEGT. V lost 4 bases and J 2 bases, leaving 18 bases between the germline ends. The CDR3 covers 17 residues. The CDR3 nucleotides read TGTGCCAGCAGTGTGGTGGGGCGCACGGGTCCCTACAATGAGCAGTTCTTC. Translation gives CASSVVGRTGPYNEQFF.

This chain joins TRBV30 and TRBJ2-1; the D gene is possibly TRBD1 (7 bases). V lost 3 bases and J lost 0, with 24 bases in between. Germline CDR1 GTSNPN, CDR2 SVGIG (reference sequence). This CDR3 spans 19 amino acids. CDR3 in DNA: TGTGCCTGGAGCGGCGCGGGACAGACAGATGTAGGCTCCTACAATGAGCAGTTCTTC. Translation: CAWSGAGQTDVGSYNEQFF. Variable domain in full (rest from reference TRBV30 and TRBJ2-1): SQTIHQWPATLVQPVGSPLSLECTVEGTSNPNLYWYRQAAGRGLQLLFYSVGIGQISSEVPQNLSASRPQDRQFILSSKKLLLSDSGFYLCAWSGAGQTDVGSYNEQFFGPGTRLTVL.